This T cell receptor (beta chain) stems from a study of blood T cell repertoires in COVID-19. Sequencing was performed with immunoSEQ multiplex PCR; in TCRdb, only in-frame clones are kept and a portion is missing. The sample lists around 240,000 clones; around 83% were seen once. The CDR3 extends over 18 amino acids. V lost 4 bases to trimming and J lost 0 bases; unmatched junction nucleotides: 13. Germline V gene sequence: CDR1 KGHSH, CDR2 LQKENI. Material for sequencing was peripheral blood. This chain uses TRBV18 with TRBJ1-1, with 8 bases that match TRBD1. This TCR was recovered from a woman in her thirties or forties who had recovered from COVID-19. CDR3 DNA sequence: TGTGCCAGCTCACTTGGACAGGGTCGTTCTCTCATGAACACTGAAGCTTTCTTT. Residues: CASSLGQGRSLMNTEAFF.